The sample holds a few counts of the clone carrying this T cell receptor (beta chain). The sample originates from a study of T cell responses to AZD1222 COVID-19 vaccine. Only in-frame clones appear in the TCRdb table, and some are missing; sequencing was by immunoSEQ multiplex PCR. The sample has around 63,000 clones; 65% to 90% are singletons. Trimming cost V 5 bases and J 8 bases, with 9 bases left between them. The CDR3 has 11 amino acids. CDR1 and CDR2 (germline): GTSNPN, SVGIG (reference sequence). This sequence originates from an adult in good health. Sample: peripheral blood, taken on day 0 of AZD1222 vaccination. The gene calls are TRBV30 and TRBJ1-4; no definite D call. DNA for the CDR3: TGTGCCTGGGCCAAAGAAGAAAAACTGTTTTTT. Translation gives CAWAKEEKLFF.